The 20 T cell receptor beta chains reported below all come from one sample, sequenced in a study of blood T cell repertoires in COVID-19. The repertoire was sequenced with immunoSEQ multiplex PCR; TCRdb's copy has only in-frame clones and lacks some. Among roughly 220,000 clones listed, just under 85% were seen once. Sequencing was carried out using PBMCs or T cells enriched from blood (not recorded which). The receptors come from a middle-aged woman with acute COVID-19.

The rearrangement joins TRBV6-5 to TRBJ1-4; perhaps TRBD1 as D (6 bases). The CDR3 loop spans 15 amino acids. V was clipped by 0 bases and J by 8 bases, with 13 bases between them. Germline CDR1 MNHEY, CDR2 SVGAGI. CDR3 region: CASSYSTIRGEKLFF. The CDR3 DNA reads TGTGCCAGCAGTTACTCCACGATCAGGGGAGAAAAACTGTTTTTT.

The chain links TRBV18 to TRBJ2-7; tentatively, D is TRBD1 (6 bases). Germline V CDR1 and CDR2: KGHSH, LQKENI. The V end was cut by 1 base, the J end by 2 bases, with 18 bases between. The CDR3 covers 17 residues. This CDR3 reads CASSPRVGTTKAYEQYF. The CDR3 DNA is TGTGCCAGCTCACCACGGGTTGGGACAACAAAGGCCTACGAGCAGTACTTC.

The chain employs TRBV2 and TRBJ2-7, with a tentative D call TRBD2 (6 bases). This CDR3 has 14 amino acids. V was pared by 1 base and J by 7 bases, with 14 bases between. Germline V gene data show CDR1 as SNHLY and CDR2 as FYNNEI. The CDR3, as DNA: TGTGCCAGCAGTGAAGGGCTAGCGAGGAGAGAGCAGTACTTC. As protein: CASSEGLARREQYF.

The gene calls are TRBV4-1 and TRBJ1-4, with 7 positions matching TRBD1. This CDR3 has 16 amino acids. V shed 2 bases and J 3 bases; nucleotides not matched to a gene: 6. Germline V CDR1 and CDR2: MGHRA, YSYEKL. CDR3: CASSQRQGVSNEKLFF. CDR3 nucleotides: TGCGCCAGCAGCCAAAGGCAGGGGGTGTCTAATGAAAAACTGTTTTTT.

This chain's CDR3 is CASSLRDSGNTIYF. DNA for the CDR3: TGCGCCAGCAGCCTCCGGGACAGTGGAAACACCATATATTTT. The chain employs TRBV4-1 and TRBJ1-3, with 7 bases matching TRBD1. Looked up from germline, CDR1 is MGHRA and CDR2 is YSYEKL. The CDR3 length is 14 residues. V gave up 4 bases and J gave up 3 bases; unmatched junction bases: 3.

The chain uses TRBV5-5 and TRBJ2-7, with a tentative D call TRBD1 (5 bases). Trimming took 4 bases from V and 12 from J, leaving 14 bases between them. The germline V gene encodes CDR1 SGHKS and CDR2 YYEKEE (reference sequence). The CDR3 has 11 residues. CDR3 DNA: TGTGCCAGCAGCCGTGACAGTAGAGTGTACTTC. Amino acids: CASSRDSRVYF.

This chain uses TRBV5-1 with TRBJ2-7; 7 nucleotides agree with TRBD1. The V gene's germline CDR1 is SGHRS and CDR2 YFSETQ. The CDR3 loop spans 12 amino acids. After removal of 3 bases from V and 7 bases from J, the junction contained 4 bases not matched to a gene. The DNA for the CDR3 is TGCGCCAGCAGCTCCACAGGGGAGGAGCAGTACTTC. It encodes CASSSTGEEQYF.

The rearrangement joins TRBV5-4 to TRBJ1-2; D unresolved. The CDR3 length is 18 residues. Germline V gives CDR1 SGHNT, CDR2 YYREEE (reference sequence). The V gene lost 0 bases and the J gene lost 0 bases, with 18 bases spanning the gap. The chain's CDR3 is CASSLGGAGGHTNYGYTF. The CDR3 region has the DNA TGTGCCAGCAGCTTGGGGGGAGCGGGAGGGCATACTAACTATGGCTACACCTTC.

The V call is TRBV6-2 or TRBV6-3, the J call TRBJ2-1; no definite D call. Between the trimmed V and J ends, which lost 7 bases and 9 bases, there was a span of 13 bases. There are 12 residues in the CDR3. Germline-derived CDR1 and CDR2 are MNHEY and SVGEGT. The CDR3 sequence is CASTHSRSEQFF. The CDR3 DNA is TGTGCCAGCACTCACTCACGGTCTGAGCAGTTCTTC.

V gene TRBV7-9 combines with J gene TRBJ1-2, with a weak D call TRBD1 (5 bases). V was shortened by 5 bases and J by 1 base, with 11 bases between the two germline ends. The CDR3 has 14 residues. Germline CDR1 is SEHNR and CDR2 is FQNEAQ (reference sequence). The CDR3 protein is CASSLLQDNYGYTF. DNA for the CDR3: TGTGCCAGCAGCCTTCTACAGGATAACTATGGCTACACCTTC. The whole variable domain, filled in from reference TRBV7-9 and TRBJ1-2, reads DTGVSQNPRHKITKRGQNVTFRCDPISEHNRLYWYRQTLGQGPEFLTYFQNEAQLEKSRLLSDRFSAERPKGSFSTLEIQRTEQGDSAMYLCASSLLQDNYGYTFGSGTRLTVV.

The CDR3 region has the DNA TGTGCCAGCAGCCAAGGGACTAGAGAGACCCAGTACTTC. Translated, it gives CASSQGTRETQYF. The chain joins TRBV16 to TRBJ2-5; TRBD2 matches at 8 bases. J gave up 4 bases and V 2 bases, and 0 bases lay outside the gene matches. Germline lookup yields CDR1 KGHSY and CDR2 FQNENV. The CDR3 runs to 13 residues.

This sequence joins TRBV27 and TRBJ2-3; TRBD2 aligns across 8 bases. Per the germline V gene, CDR1 is MNHEY and CDR2 is SMNVEV (reference sequence). The J segment lost 3 bases and the V segment lost 0 bases, leaving 5 bases of the junction unmatched. CDR3 size: 16 residues. For the CDR3, the DNA is TGTGCCAGCAGTTTATCGTGGAGCGGGGGTACAGATACGCAGTATTTT. It codes for CASSLSWSGGTDTQYF.

The chain combines TRBV6-5 with TRBJ1-5; D gene ambiguous. The CDR3 spans 13 residues. Germline lookup yields CDR1 MNHEY and CDR2 SVGAGI. The ends were cut back, 3 bases at V and 7 bases at J, with 10 bases in the middle. The CDR3 loop is CASSYSRLQPQHF. The CDR3 bases are TGTGCCAGCAGTTATTCGAGACTGCAGCCCCAGCATTTT.

V usage is TRBV5-1 and J usage is TRBJ2-1; D perhaps matches TRBD2 (6 bases). Germline CDR1 reads SGHRS; CDR2 reads YFSETQ. Trimming left V 5 bases short and J 8 bases short, with 14 bases between. The CDR3 spans 13 residues. In DNA form, the CDR3 reads TGCGCCAGCAGGAGACTAGACCCGGATGAGCAGTTCTTC. Protein: CASRRLDPDEQFF.

V gene TRBV7-2 combines with J gene TRBJ2-7; TRBD2 aligns across 9 bases. The CDR3 totals 14 residues. With 2 bases clipped from V and 4 bases from J, the junction kept 3 bases outside the gene matches. Per germline, CDR1 SGHTA and CDR2 FQGNSA. CDR3 coding DNA: TGTGCCAGCAGCTTACCGGGACTAGCTTACGAGCAGTACTTC. Protein product: CASSLPGLAYEQYF.

The rearrangement uses TRBV27 and TRBJ2-3; 8 bases line up with TRBD2. The V gene end was trimmed by 5 bases and the J gene end by 6 bases; junction bases not matched to a gene: 13. The length of the CDR3 is 16 residues. Germline V gene lookup returns CDR1 MNHEY and CDR2 SMNVEV (reference sequence). For the CDR3, the DNA is TGTGCCAGCAGTGCCCTGGGGTCTAGCGGGTGGGATACGCAGTATTTT. Encoded protein: CASSALGSSGWDTQYF.

This clone was detected a few times. The chain is built from TRBV4-3 and TRBJ2-7, with D possibly being TRBD1 (6 bases). Germline CDR1 is LGHNA and CDR2 is YSLEER. The length of the CDR3 is 16 residues. V lost 6 bases to trimming and J lost 0 bases, with 18 bases between them. CDR3 loop: CASRLYYTGSSYEQYF. In DNA, the CDR3 is TGCGCCAGCAGATTATACTACACAGGGAGCTCCTACGAGCAGTACTTC.

Many counts were recorded for this clone. The chain is built from TRBV30 and TRBJ2-1, with 7 bases identical to TRBD1. The V gene's germline CDR1 is GTSNPN and CDR2 SVGIG (reference sequence). The ends lost 3 bases at V and 2 bases at J; junction bases unmatched: 10. The CDR3 spans 16 residues. The CDR3 sequence is CAWRKQGSSPYNEQFF. Here the CDR3 DNA reads TGTGCCTGGAGAAAACAGGGGAGTTCCCCCTACAATGAGCAGTTCTTC.

The rearrangement links TRBV5-8 to TRBJ1-2; D is ambiguous. Germline CDR1 is SGHTS and CDR2 is YDEGEE. The CDR3 length is 12 residues. Between the trimmed V and J ends, which lost 2 bases and 5 bases, there was a span of 7 bases. The CDR3 DNA sequence: TGTGCCAGCAGCTTTGTCCGGTATGGCTACACCTTC. Its translation: CASSFVRYGYTF.

The chain carries TRBV9 and TRBJ1-4; 7 bases line up with TRBD1. Losses at the gene ends were 3 bases for V and 3 bases for J; bases not matched to a gene: 5. Germline loops: CDR1 SGDLS, CDR2 YYNGEE. The CDR3 is 15 amino acids. The CDR3 coding sequence is TGTGCCAGCAGCGCAGACACAGGGGCTAATGAAAAACTGTTTTTT. As protein: CASSADTGANEKLFF.